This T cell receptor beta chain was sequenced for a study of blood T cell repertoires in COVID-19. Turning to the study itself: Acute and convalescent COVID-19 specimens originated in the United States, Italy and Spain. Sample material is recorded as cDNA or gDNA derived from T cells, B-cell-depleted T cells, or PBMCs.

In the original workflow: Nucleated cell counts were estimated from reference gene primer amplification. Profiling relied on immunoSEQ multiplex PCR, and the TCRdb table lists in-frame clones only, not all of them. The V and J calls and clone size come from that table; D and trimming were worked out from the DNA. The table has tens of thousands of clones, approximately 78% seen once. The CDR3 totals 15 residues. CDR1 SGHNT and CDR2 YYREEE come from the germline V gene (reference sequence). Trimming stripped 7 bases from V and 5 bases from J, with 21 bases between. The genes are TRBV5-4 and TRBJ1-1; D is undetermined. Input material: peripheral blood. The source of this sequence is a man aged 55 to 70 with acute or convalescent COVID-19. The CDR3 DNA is TGTGCCAGCTCCCCCGGGAGGCTGCTTAAAACTGAAGCTTTCTTT. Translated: CASSPGRLLKTEAFF.